This is a list of T cell receptor beta chains from one sample in a study of blood T cells in healthy people across ages. TCRdb redid the calling of the 5' RACE reads with MiXCR, one entry per CDR3 protein. Of around 900,000 distinct CDR3 sequences listed, roughly half were seen once; the top ten hold about a fifth. The sample comprised blood. The receptor source for this set is a woman aged 55 to 70 in good health. Both conserved end residues are part of each CDR3. A D gene is named only where the DNA matches it firmly. Size tells how often a clone was seen (once, few, many) or the class of an expanded clone, and some rows leave it out.

clone_size: many
d_call: TRBD2
v_call: TRBV7-9
j_call: TRBJ2-5
cdr3_nt: TGTGCCAGCAGCTTACGTAGCGGGAGGGCCCGAGAAGAGACCCAGTACTTC
cdr3_aa: CASSLRSGRAREETQYF

clone_size: few
d_call: TRBD1
v_call: TRBV3-1
j_call: TRBJ2-7
cdr3_nt: TGTGCCAGCAGCCAAGGAGGGACAGGACGCGAGCAGTACTTC
cdr3_aa: CASSQGGTGREQYF

clone_size: NA
d_call: NA
v_call: TRBV20-1
j_call: TRBJ2-5
cdr3_nt: TGCAGTGCTAGAGTTGGACCCCGACAAGAGACCCAGTACTTC
cdr3_aa: CSARVGPRQETQYF

clone_size: few
d_call: NA
v_call: TRBV28
j_call: TRBJ2-7
cdr3_nt: TGTGCCAGCAGTTTTGGGACACAGCAGTACTTC
cdr3_aa: CASSFGTQQYF

clone_size: once
d_call: NA
v_call: TRBV9
j_call: TRBJ2-6
cdr3_nt: TGTGCCAGCAGCGTTTCCTCTGGGGCCAACGTCCTGGCTTTC
cdr3_aa: CASSVSSGANVLAF

clone_size: NA
d_call: TRBD1
v_call: TRBV4-1
j_call: TRBJ2-7
cdr3_nt: TGCGCCAGCAGCCAAGTTAGGGACAGCCCCTACGAGCAGTACTTC
cdr3_aa: CASSQVRDSPYEQYF

clone_size: NA
d_call: TRBD2
v_call: TRBV9
j_call: TRBJ2-7
cdr3_nt: TGTGCCAGCAGCGTAGACGGCGGTAGCGGGAGTTTCGACGAGCAGTACTTC
cdr3_aa: CASSVDGGSGSFDEQYF

clone_size: once
d_call: NA
v_call: TRBV3-1
j_call: TRBJ2-7
cdr3_nt: TGTACCAGCAGCCAGGGGCTTTTCGGGAGACTGGCTTACGAGCAGTACTTC
cdr3_aa: CTSSQGLFGRLAYEQYF

clone_size: few
d_call: NA
v_call: TRBV20-1
j_call: TRBJ2-7
cdr3_nt: TGCAGTGCTAGCGTGTCAGGGGCGGCCTACGAGCAGTACTTC
cdr3_aa: CSASVSGAAYEQYF

clone_size: few
d_call: TRBD2
v_call: TRBV29-1
j_call: TRBJ2-7
cdr3_nt: TGCAGCGTCCTTCCAATAGCGGGATCGGAGGAGCAGTACTTC
cdr3_aa: CSVLPIAGSEEQYF

clone_size: NA
d_call: TRBD2
v_call: TRBV6-5
j_call: TRBJ2-3
cdr3_nt: TGTGCCAGCAGTTACCGCTCAGGGCTTAGCGGGATTGCCACAGATACGCAGTATTTT
cdr3_aa: CASSYRSGLSGIATDTQYF

clone_size: NA
d_call: NA
v_call: TRBV15
j_call: TRBJ2-1
cdr3_nt: TGTGCCACCAGTAAACGAGCCGGGACAAGTACCTACAATGAGCAGTTCTTC
cdr3_aa: CATSKRAGTSTYNEQFF

clone_size: NA
d_call: NA
v_call: TRBV5-1
j_call: TRBJ2-7
cdr3_nt: TGCGCCAGCAGCTTGGCCGGCCCTCTCGTCTACGAGCAGTACTTC
cdr3_aa: CASSLAGPLVYEQYF

clone_size: NA
d_call: TRBD2
v_call: TRBV4-2
j_call: TRBJ2-3
cdr3_nt: TGTGCCAGCAGCCAAGATGGGGGAGGGAACACAGATACGCAGTATTTT
cdr3_aa: CASSQDGGGNTDTQYF

clone_size: NA
d_call: NA
v_call: TRBV28
j_call: TRBJ2-7
cdr3_nt: TGTGCCAGCAGTTTATCAGTCGATTACGAGCAGTACTTC
cdr3_aa: CASSLSVDYEQYF

clone_size: few
d_call: NA
v_call: TRBV28
j_call: TRBJ2-5
cdr3_nt: TGTGCCAGCAGCCCTGGTTGGGGTGAGGGGTCGGAGACCCAGTACTTC
cdr3_aa: CASSPGWGEGSETQYF

clone_size: NA
d_call: NA
v_call: TRBV7-9
j_call: TRBJ1-5
cdr3_nt: TGTGCCAGCACCGACAGTCTCAATCAGCCCCAGCATTTT
cdr3_aa: CASTDSLNQPQHF

clone_size: NA
d_call: NA
v_call: TRBV6-1
j_call: TRBJ2-3
cdr3_nt: TGTGCCAGCAGTGAGCGGATTTACACAGATACGCAGTATTTT
cdr3_aa: CASSERIYTDTQYF

clone_size: NA
d_call: NA
v_call: TRBV10-3
j_call: TRBJ2-1
cdr3_nt: TGTGCCACGAGTTTAGAAGGCTCCCGTTCCTACAATGAGCAGTTCTTC
cdr3_aa: CATSLEGSRSYNEQFF

clone_size: NA
d_call: TRBD2
v_call: TRBV7-2
j_call: TRBJ2-7
cdr3_nt: TGTGCCAGCAGCTTGCAACCGGGACTAGCCTCCTACGAGCAGTACTTC
cdr3_aa: CASSLQPGLASYEQYF

clone_size: NA
d_call: NA
v_call: TRBV28
j_call: TRBJ2-1
cdr3_nt: TGTGCCAGCAGTCCCTATGGCATGGCAGTCCACAATGAGCAGTTCTTC
cdr3_aa: CASSPYGMAVHNEQFF

clone_size: NA
d_call: TRBD1
v_call: TRBV19
j_call: TRBJ2-7
cdr3_nt: TGTGCCAGTAGTATGACAGGGGTCGAGCAGTACTTC
cdr3_aa: CASSMTGVEQYF

clone_size: NA
d_call: NA
v_call: TRBV12-5
j_call: TRBJ2-3
cdr3_nt: TGTGCTAGTGGTTTGGTACTAAGCGGACGGGCAGATACGCAGTATTTT
cdr3_aa: CASGLVLSGRADTQYF

clone_size: many
d_call: NA
v_call: TRBV7-2
j_call: TRBJ2-7
cdr3_nt: TGTGCCAGCAGCTTAGTTGGGGGGATCTACGAGCAGTACTTC
cdr3_aa: CASSLVGGIYEQYF

clone_size: few
d_call: NA
v_call: TRBV2
j_call: TRBJ1-5
cdr3_nt: TGTGCCAGCACCCAGAGCAATCAGCCCCAGCATTTT
cdr3_aa: CASTQSNQPQHF

clone_size: few
d_call: NA
v_call: TRBV7-2
j_call: TRBJ2-5
cdr3_nt: TGTGCCAGCAGCCGGAACAGGAGTTTTCGAGAGACCCAGTACTTC
cdr3_aa: CASSRNRSFRETQYF

clone_size: NA
d_call: NA
v_call: TRBV28
j_call: TRBJ2-3
cdr3_nt: TGTGCCAGCAGTCACTACTCCGCTAGCACAGATACGCAGTATTTT
cdr3_aa: CASSHYSASTDTQYF

clone_size: NA
d_call: NA
v_call: TRBV6-2/TRBV6-3
j_call: TRBJ1-1
cdr3_nt: TGTGCCAGCAGTTCCCATTGGAGGGAAGGGAACACTGAAGCTTTCTTT
cdr3_aa: CASSSHWREGNTEAFF

clone_size: NA
d_call: TRBD1
v_call: TRBV29-1
j_call: TRBJ2-3
cdr3_nt: TGCAGCGTTGAACAGGGGGCACTCACAGATACGCAGTATTTT
cdr3_aa: CSVEQGALTDTQYF

clone_size: NA
d_call: TRBD1
v_call: TRBV7-9
j_call: TRBJ2-7
cdr3_nt: TGTCCCAGCAGCCTGGACAGGGTTCAGGGTCTCGAGCAGTACTTC
cdr3_aa: CPSSLDRVQGLEQYF

clone_size: NA
d_call: NA
v_call: TRBV20-1
j_call: TRBJ2-7
cdr3_nt: TGCAGTGCTAGTGGGGGCCTTCGGCCCTCCTACGAGCAGTACTTC
cdr3_aa: CSASGGLRPSYEQYF

clone_size: NA
d_call: NA
v_call: TRBV4-1
j_call: TRBJ1-5
cdr3_nt: TGCGCCAGCAGCCCCCCGGGACACAATCAGCCCCAGCATTTT
cdr3_aa: CASSPPGHNQPQHF

clone_size: NA
d_call: NA
v_call: TRBV5-1
j_call: TRBJ2-3
cdr3_nt: TGCGCCAGCGGAGGGGGCTCAAGCACAGATACGCAGTATTTT
cdr3_aa: CASGGGSSTDTQYF

clone_size: NA
d_call: NA
v_call: TRBV10-3
j_call: TRBJ2-4
cdr3_nt: TGTGCCATCAGTGAGTATGGAGACCTAGCCAAAAACATTCAGTACTTC
cdr3_aa: CAISEYGDLAKNIQYF

clone_size: NA
d_call: NA
v_call: TRBV12-3/TRBV12-4
j_call: TRBJ2-3
cdr3_nt: TGTGCCAGCAGTTTAGGACAGGCGCGGGCAGATACGCAGTATTTT
cdr3_aa: CASSLGQARADTQYF

clone_size: NA
d_call: NA
v_call: TRBV4-1
j_call: TRBJ2-4
cdr3_nt: TGCGCCAGCAGCCTCGTAACAGGGCAGAGAAACATTCAGTACTTC
cdr3_aa: CASSLVTGQRNIQYF

clone_size: NA
d_call: TRBD2
v_call: TRBV20-1
j_call: TRBJ2-5
cdr3_nt: TGCAGTTGGGAACGAGCGGGGGGGCGGGAGCAGTACTTC
cdr3_aa: CSWERAGGREQYF

clone_size: NA
d_call: TRBD2
v_call: TRBV11-2
j_call: TRBJ2-7
cdr3_nt: TGTGCCAGCAGCTTAGAACTAGCGGCTTCCTACGAGCAGTACTTC
cdr3_aa: CASSLELAASYEQYF

clone_size: NA
d_call: TRBD2
v_call: TRBV20-1
j_call: TRBJ2-1
cdr3_nt: TGCAGTGCTAGTCCCACTAGCGGGAGATTTTATAATGAGCAGTTCTTC
cdr3_aa: CSASPTSGRFYNEQFF

clone_size: NA
d_call: TRBD2
v_call: TRBV6-6
j_call: TRBJ2-1
cdr3_nt: TGTGCCAGCAGTTACTTGGCGGGAGGGTCCAATGAGCAGTTCTTC
cdr3_aa: CASSYLAGGSNEQFF

clone_size: NA
d_call: NA
v_call: TRBV21-1
j_call: TRBJ2-5
cdr3_nt: TGTGCCAGCAGCAAATCCGAATACAGGGTCCAAGAGACCCAGTACTTC
cdr3_aa: CASSKSEYRVQETQYF

clone_size: NA
d_call: TRBD2
v_call: TRBV12-3/TRBV12-4
j_call: TRBJ2-6
cdr3_nt: TGTGCCAGCAGTCCACTAGCGGGAGGTACTGGGGCCAACGTCCTGACTTTC
cdr3_aa: CASSPLAGGTGANVLTF

clone_size: NA
d_call: TRBD2
v_call: TRBV5-4
j_call: TRBJ2-1
cdr3_nt: TGTGCCAGCAGCGTCAGCGGGGATCACAATGAGCAGTTCTTC
cdr3_aa: CASSVSGDHNEQFF

clone_size: NA
d_call: TRBD2
v_call: TRBV5-5
j_call: TRBJ2-5
cdr3_nt: TGTGCCAGCAGCTCGGGACTAGCGGAGAATGAGCAGTACTTC
cdr3_aa: CASSSGLAENEQYF

clone_size: NA
d_call: NA
v_call: TRBV20-1
j_call: TRBJ2-2
cdr3_nt: TGCAGTGCTAGGATGGGATCCGGGGAGCTGTTTTTT
cdr3_aa: CSARMGSGELFF

clone_size: NA
d_call: TRBD1
v_call: TRBV6-1
j_call: TRBJ1-2
cdr3_nt: TGTGCCAGCAGTGCTACAGGGGAGCATGGCTACACCTTC
cdr3_aa: CASSATGEHGYTF